The 4 T cell receptor beta chains in this list originate from one sample, sequenced in a study of blood T cell repertoires in COVID-19. Sequenced by immunoSEQ multiplex PCR; TCRdb stores in-frame clones only, minus some. The data contain fewer than 70,000 clones, over 60% of them seen just once; the ten biggest clones take up about a fifth. The sequenced sample was peripheral blood. These receptors all stem from a man aged 30-40 years with COVID-19, enrolled during active disease.

J is TRBJ2-3 and V is TRBV24-1, with D possibly TRBD1 on 6 matching bases. This CDR3 is 16 amino acids long. V lost 3 bases and J lost 2, with 14 bases in between. Germline loops: CDR1 KGHDR, CDR2 SFDVKD. CDR3 sequence (DNA): TGTGCCACCAGTGATCACAGGGTGGCGCCCACAGATACGCAGTATTTT. This translates into CATSDHRVAPTDTQYF.

The gene calls are TRBV6-6 and TRBJ2-1; weak D call: TRBD1 (6 bases). Trimming pared 8 bases from V and 3 bases from J, leaving 17 bases between. CDR3 length equals 15 residues. Germline assignment: CDR1 MNHNY and CDR2 SVGAGI (reference sequence). The CDR3 spells CASVSGQTDYNEQFF. CDR3 sequence (DNA): TGTGCCAGCGTATCAGGACAGACAGACTACAATGAGCAGTTCTTC.

The chain couples TRBV6-2 or TRBV6-3 to TRBJ2-5, with a tentative D call TRBD2 (6 bases). Per the germline V gene, CDR1 is MNHEY and CDR2 is SVGEGT. The CDR3 has 14 amino acids. Trimming stripped 6 bases from V and 2 bases from J, with 13 bases between. CDR3 loop: CASSQWGEQETQYF. In DNA, the CDR3 is TGTGCCAGCAGCCAATGGGGGGAACAAGAGACCCAGTACTTC.

The chain has TRBV7-9 and TRBJ2-5, with 11 nucleotides matching TRBD2. Looked up from germline, CDR1 is SEHNR and CDR2 is FQNEAQ (reference sequence). V gave up 5 bases and J gave up 5 bases; unmatched junction bases: 7. This CDR3 is built from 15 residues. As DNA, the CDR3 is TGTGCCAGCAGCCCCCGACTAGCGGGGTTGGAGACCCAGTACTTC. Translation gives CASSPRLAGLETQYF.